The next 10 T cell receptor beta chains were all read from a single sample in a study of cytomegalovirus exposure and HLA in healthy donors. PCR primers comprised 60 Vbeta and 13 Jbeta primers. Profiling relied on immunoSEQ multiplex PCR, and the TCRdb table lists in-frame clones only, not all of them. This table holds 150,000 to 200,000 clones, less than 90% found once. Sequencing used PBMCs. The receptors derive from a man aged 50-59 years in good health and CMV-seronegative.

The CDR3 here is CAIRGQMNTEAFF. The CDR3 DNA is TGTGCCATCAGAGGACAGATGAACACTGAAGCTTTCTTT. The chain couples TRBV10-3 to TRBJ1-1, with a possible D match to TRBD1 (6 bases). There are 13 residues in the CDR3. V was pared by 6 bases and J by 0 bases, with 8 bases between. Germline CDR1 and CDR2: ENHRY and SYGVKD.

The chain links TRBV18 to TRBJ1-5; possible D gene TRBD1, 5 bases. Looked up from germline, CDR1 is KGHSH and CDR2 is LQKENI. The V end lost 4 bases, the J end lost 3 bases, and 13 bases lay between the germline ends. This CDR3 contains 15 residues. CDR3 coding DNA: TGTGCCAGCTCACTAACGATGGACACCAATCAGCCCCAGCATTTT. Encoded protein: CASSLTMDTNQPQHF.

The V gene is TRBV30, the J gene TRBJ1-2; 11 bases align to TRBD1. The CDR3 sequence is 15 residues long. With 2 bases clipped from V and 4 bases from J, the junction kept 6 bases outside the gene matches. Germline assignment: CDR1 GTSNPN and CDR2 SVGIG (reference sequence). The CDR3 here is CAWSPRTGGSYGYTF. The DNA for the CDR3 is TGTGCCTGGAGTCCACGGACAGGGGGCTCCTATGGCTACACCTTC.

J is TRBJ2-5 and V is TRBV4-3, with a possible D match to TRBD2 (6 bases). Germline CDR1 and CDR2: LGHNA and YSLEER. V lost 0 bases and J lost 2, with 10 bases in between. This CDR3 has 15 residues. CDR3 residues: CASSQDLGGQETQYF. CDR3 sequence (DNA): TGCGCCAGCAGCCAAGATTTGGGAGGACAAGAGACCCAGTACTTC.

The rearrangement joins TRBV30 to TRBJ1-3, with 10 positions matching TRBD1. There are 14 residues in the CDR3. V was clipped by 5 bases and J by 4 bases; unmatched bases: 5. The germline V gene has CDR1 GTSNPN and CDR2 SVGIG (reference sequence). This CDR3 reads CAWEGQGQGNTIYF. As DNA, the CDR3 is TGTGCCTGGGAGGGACAGGGGCAGGGAAACACCATATATTTT. The full variable domain, its missing parts supplied by reference TRBV30 and TRBJ1-3, is SQTIHQWPATLVQPVGSPLSLECTVEGTSNPNLYWYRQAAGRGLQLLFYSVGIGQISSEVPQNLSASRPQDRQFILSSKKLLLSDSGFYLCAWEGQGQGNTIYFGEGSWLTVV.

The chain has TRBV5-5 and TRBJ1-5; D gene ambiguous. Germline assignment: CDR1 SGHKS and CDR2 YYEKEE (reference sequence). The CDR3 loop spans 15 amino acids. V was trimmed by 2 bases and J by 5 bases, leaving 14 bases between them. The CDR3 DNA is TGTGCCAGCAGCTTTTGGGTCCAGGATGATCAGCCCCAGCATTTT. Its protein is CASSFWVQDDQPQHF.

This chain links TRBV29-1 with TRBJ2-5, with a tentative D call TRBD1 (6 bases). Trimming removed 3 bases from V and 2 bases from J, with 7 bases in between. The CDR3 is 12 residues long. Germline V gene lookup returns CDR1 SQVTM and CDR2 ANQGSEA. DNA for the CDR3: TGCAGCGTTGACGACAGGCAAGAGACCCAGTACTTC. Its translation is CSVDDRQETQYF.

The chain has TRBV20-1 and TRBJ2-5; D call uncertain. The germline gives CDR1 DFQATT, CDR2 SNEGSKA (reference sequence). The CDR3 contains 10 residues. V lost 4 bases and J lost 4, with 4 bases in between. The DNA for the CDR3 is TGCAGTGCTACCGGAGAGACCCAGTACTTC. It encodes CSATGETQYF.

The V call is TRBV7-2, the J call TRBJ2-1; the match to TRBD1 covers 8 bases. The length of the CDR3 is 16 residues. Germline V CDR1 and CDR2: SGHTA, FQGNSA. V was clipped by 6 bases and J by 3 bases; unmatched bases: 10. CDR3 region: CASRPRTGSIYNEQFF. CDR3 DNA: TGTGCCAGCAGACCACGGACAGGGAGTATCTACAATGAGCAGTTCTTC.

The rearrangement links TRBV2 to TRBJ2-7, with TRBD1 matching 7 bases. This CDR3 region has 15 residues. J gave up 3 bases and V 4 bases, and 9 bases lay outside the gene matches. Germline loops: CDR1 SNHLY, CDR2 FYNNEI. The CDR3 sequence: CASSASGQQFYEQYF. The CDR3 DNA follows: TGTGCCAGCAGTGCCTCGGGACAGCAATTCTACGAGCAGTACTTC.